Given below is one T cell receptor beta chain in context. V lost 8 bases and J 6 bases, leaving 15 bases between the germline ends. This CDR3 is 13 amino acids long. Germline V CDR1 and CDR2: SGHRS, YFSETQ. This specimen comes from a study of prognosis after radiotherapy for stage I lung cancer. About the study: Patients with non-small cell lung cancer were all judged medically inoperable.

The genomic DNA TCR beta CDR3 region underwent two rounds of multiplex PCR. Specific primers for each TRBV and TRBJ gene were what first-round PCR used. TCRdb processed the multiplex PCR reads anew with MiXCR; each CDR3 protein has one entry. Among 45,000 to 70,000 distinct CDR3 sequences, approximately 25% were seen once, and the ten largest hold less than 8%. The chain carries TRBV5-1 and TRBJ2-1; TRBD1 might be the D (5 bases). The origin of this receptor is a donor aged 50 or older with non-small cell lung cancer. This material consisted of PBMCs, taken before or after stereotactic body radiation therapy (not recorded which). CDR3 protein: CARRLRQFNEQFF. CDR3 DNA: TGCGCCAGAAGATTGAGACAGTTCAATGAGCAGTTCTTC.